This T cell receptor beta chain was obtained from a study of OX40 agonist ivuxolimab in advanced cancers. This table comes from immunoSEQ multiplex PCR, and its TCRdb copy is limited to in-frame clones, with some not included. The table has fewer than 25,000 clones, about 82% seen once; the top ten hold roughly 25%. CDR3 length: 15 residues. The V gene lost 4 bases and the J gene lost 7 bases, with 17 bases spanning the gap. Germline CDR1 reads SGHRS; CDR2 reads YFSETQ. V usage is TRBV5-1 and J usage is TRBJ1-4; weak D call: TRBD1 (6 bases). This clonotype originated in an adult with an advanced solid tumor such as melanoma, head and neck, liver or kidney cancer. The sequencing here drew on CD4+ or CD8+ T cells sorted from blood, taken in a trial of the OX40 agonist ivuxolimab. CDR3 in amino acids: CASSVAGGLGEKLFF. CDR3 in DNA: TGCGCCAGCAGCGTGGCCGGGGGCTTGGGTGAAAAACTGTTTTTT.